This TCR beta chain is drawn from a study of TIL therapy for anti-PD-1-resistant metastatic lung cancer. Sample time point: pre-treatment sample, taken before nivolumab and TIL therapy. This was the immunoSEQ v3 assay. Here immunoSEQ multiplex PCR was the method, and the copy in TCRdb shows in-frame clones only, minus some. This sample carries 9,000 to 15,000 clones, 80% of them seen once, and the ten largest clones take over 9%. The receptor comes from a person between 30 and 79 years old with non-small cell lung cancer. The sample in question was blood, obtained at baseline.

The CDR3 here is CASSQDLGGAKMGETQYF. CDR3 coding DNA: TGCGCCAGCAGCCAAGACCTGGGGGGAGCTAAAATGGGAGAGACCCAGTACTTC. The genes are TRBV4-3 and TRBJ2-5; weak D call: TRBD2 (6 bases). The germline V and J ends were trimmed by 0 bases and 4 bases, with 21 bases remaining between them. There are 18 residues in the CDR3. In germline, CDR1 is LGHNA, CDR2 YSLEER.